This TCR beta chain was retrieved from a study of blood T cell repertoires in COVID-19. Study-wide context: The cDNA or gDNA used as material had been derived from T cells, B-cell-depleted T cells, or PBMCs.

Original handling: Estimation of nucleated cell counts was performed using reference gene primer amplification. The method was immunoSEQ multiplex PCR; TCRdb's version includes in-frame clones alone and lacks a portion of them. The DNA was the basis for D and trimming; V, J and clone size are from that table. The sample lists 110,000 to 150,000 clones; roughly 79% were seen once. V lost 4 bases and J 3 bases, leaving 7 bases between the germline ends. The CDR3 is 13 residues long. The V gene's germline CDR1 is ENHRY and CDR2 SYGVKD. This TCR was recovered from a woman aged 55-70 years with acute or convalescent COVID-19. The material sequenced was peripheral blood. V gene TRBV10-3 combines with J gene TRBJ1-5; D is unclear. The CDR3 DNA reads TGTGCCATCAGTGGTAGTCCCAATCAGCCCCAGCATTTT. Protein product: CAISGSPNQPQHF.